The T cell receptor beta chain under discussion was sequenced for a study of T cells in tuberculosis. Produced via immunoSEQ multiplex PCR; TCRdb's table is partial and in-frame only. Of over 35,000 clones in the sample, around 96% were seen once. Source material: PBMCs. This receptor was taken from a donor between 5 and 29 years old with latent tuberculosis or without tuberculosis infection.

The CDR3 nucleotides read TGTGCCAGCTCACCAGACTCGGTAGCTTTCTTT. This gives the protein CASSPDSVAFF. The chain couples TRBV18 to TRBJ1-1, with D unclear. This CDR3 spans 11 amino acids. Trimming cost V 2 bases and J 10 bases, with 8 bases left between them. Germline V lookup: CDR1 KGHSH, CDR2 LQKENI.